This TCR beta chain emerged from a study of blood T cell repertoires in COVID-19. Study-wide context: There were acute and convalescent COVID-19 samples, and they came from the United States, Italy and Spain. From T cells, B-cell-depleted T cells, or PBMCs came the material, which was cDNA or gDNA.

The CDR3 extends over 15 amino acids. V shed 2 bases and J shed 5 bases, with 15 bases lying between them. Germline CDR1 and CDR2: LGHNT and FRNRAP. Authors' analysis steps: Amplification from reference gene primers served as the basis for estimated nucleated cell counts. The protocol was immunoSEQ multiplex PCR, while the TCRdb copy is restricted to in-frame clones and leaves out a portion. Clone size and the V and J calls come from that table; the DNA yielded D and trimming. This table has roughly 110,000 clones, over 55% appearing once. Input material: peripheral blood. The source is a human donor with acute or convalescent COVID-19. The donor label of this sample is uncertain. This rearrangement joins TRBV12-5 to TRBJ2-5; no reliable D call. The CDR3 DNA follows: TGTGCTAGTGGTTTGAGTACTCAGCACGGGGAGACCCAGTACTTC. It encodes CASGLSTQHGETQYF. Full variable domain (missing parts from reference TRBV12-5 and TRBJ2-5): DARVTQTPRHKVTEMGQEVTMRCQPILGHNTVFWYRQTMMQGLELLAYFRNRAPLDDSGMPKDRFSAEMPDATLATLKIQPSEPRDSAVYFCASGLSTQHGETQYFGPGTRLLVL.